This TCR beta chain was identified during a study of cytomegalovirus exposure and HLA in healthy donors. The study ran its PCR with 60 Vbeta and 13 Jbeta primers. Libraries were prepared by immunoSEQ multiplex PCR; TCRdb keeps only in-frame clonotypes and omits some of them. The sample has 150,000 to 200,000 clones, approximately 78% seen once; the top ten hold 1.5% to 2%. With V trimmed by 4 bases and J by 2 bases, 16 bases remained unmatched. Germline V gene sequence: CDR1 SQVTM, CDR2 ANQGSEA. The CDR3 is 17 residues long. This receptor was identified in a woman under 30 in good health and CMV-seronegative. Material: PBMCs. The chain carries TRBV29-1 and TRBJ1-2; 7 positions match TRBD1. The CDR3 is CSVAWTAPGQINYGYTF. The CDR3 region has the DNA TGCAGCGTTGCATGGACCGCACCGGGACAGATCAACTATGGCTACACCTTC.